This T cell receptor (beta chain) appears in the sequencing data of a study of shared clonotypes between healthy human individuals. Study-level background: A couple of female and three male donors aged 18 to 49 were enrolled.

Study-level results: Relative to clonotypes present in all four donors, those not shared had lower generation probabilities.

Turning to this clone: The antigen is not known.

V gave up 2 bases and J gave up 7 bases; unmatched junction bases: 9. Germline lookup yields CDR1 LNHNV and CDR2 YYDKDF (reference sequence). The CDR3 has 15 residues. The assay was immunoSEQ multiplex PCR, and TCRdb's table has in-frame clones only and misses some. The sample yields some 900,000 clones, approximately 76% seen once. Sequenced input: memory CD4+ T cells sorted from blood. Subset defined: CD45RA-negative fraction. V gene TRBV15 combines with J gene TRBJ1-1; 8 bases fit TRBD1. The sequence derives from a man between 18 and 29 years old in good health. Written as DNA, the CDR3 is TGTGCCACCAGCAGATATCTACAGGGGGAGATTGAAGCTTTCTTT. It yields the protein CATSRYLQGEIEAFF.